The next 28 T cell receptor beta chains were all read from a single sample in a study of T-cell memory formation after mild COVID-19. TCRdb reanalysed the 5' RACE reads using MiXCR and keeps one entry per CDR3 protein. The sample lists a few hundred thousand distinct CDR3 sequences, 8% to 10% occurring once. Sequenced input: PBMCs or a T cell subset sorted from them (not recorded which). These receptors were taken from a man aged 18 to 29 who had mild COVID-19 (a few samples of this study predate the infection). Cell type and time point are not known.

This chain connects TRBV5-4 to TRBJ1-4; D is possibly TRBD1 (6 bases). The germline V gene encodes CDR1 SGHNT and CDR2 YYREEE (reference sequence). This CDR3 contains 11 residues. With 4 bases removed from V and 8 bases from J, the gap between germline ends came to 6 bases. This CDR3 reads CASSQGEKLFF. The CDR3 coding sequence is TGTGCCAGCAGCCAGGGGGAAAAACTGTTTTTT.

In this sample, this clonotype turned up once. The chain employs TRBV9 and TRBJ1-2, with 9 bases lining up with TRBD1. Losses at the gene ends were 3 bases for V and 8 bases for J; bases not matched to a gene: 8. The CDR3 is 14 residues long. Germline V lookup: CDR1 SGDLS, CDR2 YYNGEE. CDR3 sequence (DNA): TGTGCCAGCAGCGCCCTTCGACAGGGGGGAGGCTACACCTTC. The encoded protein is CASSALRQGGGYTF.

The gene calls are TRBV20-1 and TRBJ2-3; a weak D match, TRBD2 (7 bases). This CDR3 has 13 amino acids. V was trimmed by 8 bases and J by 5 bases, leaving 17 bases between them. The germline V gene has CDR1 DFQATT and CDR2 SNEGSKA (reference sequence). The CDR3 sequence: CSPELGGQDTQYF. The CDR3 bases are TGCAGTCCTGAATTGGGGGGGCAAGATACGCAGTATTTT.

This clonotype was observed at least ten times. This chain links TRBV2 with TRBJ2-1; D possibly uses TRBD1 or TRBD2 (6 bases each). V was shortened by 8 bases and J by 1 base, with 15 bases between the two germline ends. The length of the CDR3 is 15 residues. CDR1 and CDR2 (germline): SNHLY, FYNNEI. CDR3 loop: CASRKEGGSYNEQFF. The CDR3 region has the DNA TGTGCCAGCCGTAAGGAAGGGGGGTCCTACAATGAGCAGTTCTTC.

This clonotype was seen ten or more times. The genes are TRBV6-5 and TRBJ1-5; the D is unclear. Trimming left V 4 bases short and J 4 bases short, with 8 bases between. CDR3 length: 13 amino acids. The germline CDR1 and CDR2 sequences are MNHEY and SVGAGI. CDR3 DNA sequence: TGTGCCAGCAGTTTGAGGGCTAATCAGCCCCAGCATTTT. It is translated as CASSLRANQPQHF.

This clonotype was picked up many times. V usage is TRBV6-4 and J usage is TRBJ2-1, with 11 bases matching TRBD2. CDR1 and CDR2 from the germline V gene are MRHNA and SNTAGT. The V gene end was trimmed by 5 bases and the J gene end by 8 bases; junction bases not matched to a gene: 11. This CDR3 contains 16 residues. The CDR3 DNA is TGTGCCAGCAGTCATGGGACTAGCGGAACCTTGGATGAGCAGTTCTTC. This translates into CASSHGTSGTLDEQFF.

This clonotype was observed a handful of times. CDR3: CASSQGTSGDTQYF. The CDR3 DNA reads as TGTGCCAGCAGCCAAGGGACTAGCGGAGATACGCAGTATTTT. The chain has TRBV7-8 and TRBJ2-3, with 11 nucleotides matching TRBD2. CDR1 is SGHVS, CDR2 FQNEAQ, per germline. This CDR3 spans 14 amino acids. V was clipped by 5 bases and J by 5 bases; unmatched bases: 3.

The chain uses TRBV20-1 and TRBJ2-3; TRBD2 matches at 8 bases. J was trimmed by 2 bases and V by 6 bases; bases with no gene match: 10. CDR1 and CDR2 from the germline V gene are DFQATT and SNEGSKA (reference sequence). The CDR3 runs 15 residues. CDR3 amino acids: CSARPTSGNTDTQYF. CDR3 DNA sequence: TGCAGTGCCCGCCCCACTAGCGGCAACACAGATACGCAGTATTTT.

The chain has TRBV12-3 or TRBV12-4 and TRBJ2-2; D could derive from TRBD1 or TRBD2 (6 bases each). Trimming cost V 0 bases and J 8 bases, with 13 bases left between them. CDR3 length equals 15 residues. The CDR3 spells CASSLAGLDRGELFF. In DNA, the CDR3 is TGTGCCAGCAGTTTAGCGGGACTGGACAGAGGGGAGCTGTTTTTT.

This clonotype was picked up a small number of times. CDR3 sequence (DNA): TGCAGTGCCCCACCGTGGGGGGCGCACACCGGGGAGCTGTTTTTT. It encodes CSAPPWGAHTGELFF. The V call is TRBV20-1, the J call TRBJ2-2; possibly TRBD1 or TRBD2 for D (6 bases each). The V and J ends lost 6 bases and 3 bases respectively, with 17 bases between them. From germline, CDR1 is DFQATT and CDR2 SNEGSKA (reference sequence). The CDR3 covers 15 residues.

V gene TRBV28 combines with J gene TRBJ2-7; perhaps D is TRBD1 or TRBD2 (5 bases each). The length of the CDR3 is 15 residues. V was trimmed by 4 bases and J by 0 bases, leaving 13 bases between them. CDR1 is MDHEN and CDR2 is SYDVKM in the germline V gene. The CDR3 here is CASSSGVGVSYEQYV. Written as DNA, the CDR3 is TGTGCCAGCAGTTCCGGGGTAGGGGTCTCCTACGAGCAGTACGTC.

The V call is TRBV6-4, the J call TRBJ2-1, with 8 positions matching TRBD1. The CDR3 consists of 15 residues. Germline loops: CDR1 MRHNA, CDR2 SNTAGT. The J segment lost 8 bases and the V segment lost 5 bases, leaving 11 bases of the junction unmatched. CDR3 protein: CASSRSGQANDEQFF. CDR3 nucleotide sequence: TGTGCCAGCAGTCGCTCGGGACAGGCAAACGATGAGCAGTTCTTC.

This clonotype appeared a few times. This sequence joins TRBV12-3 or TRBV12-4 and TRBJ1-4, with D perhaps TRBD1 (5 bases). Trimming took 2 bases from V and 6 from J, leaving 10 bases between them. This CDR3 has 14 amino acids. In nucleotides, the CDR3 is TGTGCCAGCAGTTTACACAGGTTCCATGAAAAACTGTTTTTT. It codes for CASSLHRFHEKLFF.

Within the sample, this clonotype is medium-sized. V gene TRBV7-2 combines with J gene TRBJ2-2, with TRBD1 identical over 7 bases. The CDR3 totals 16 residues. Trimming cost V 1 base and J 0 bases; bases outside gene matches: 2. Germline CDR1 and CDR2: SGHTA and FQGNSA. CDR3: CASSLVGGANTGELFF. CDR3 nucleotide sequence: TGTGCCAGCAGCTTAGTAGGGGGCGCGAACACCGGGGAGCTGTTTTTT.

This clonotype was found a few times. The gene calls are TRBV9 and TRBJ2-3, with 9 nucleotides matching TRBD1. The CDR3 loop spans 15 amino acids. Germline V gene sequence: CDR1 SGDLS, CDR2 YYNGEE. V trimming: 3 bases; J trimming: 2 bases; junction bases outside the gene matches: 4. The CDR3 nucleotides read TGTGCCAGCAGCGCCGGGACAGGGACCACAGATACGCAGTATTTT. It yields the protein CASSAGTGTTDTQYF.

V usage is TRBV2 and J usage is TRBJ2-3; the D gene is possibly TRBD2 (5 bases). Germline CDR1 reads SNHLY; CDR2 reads FYNNEI. The V end lost 7 bases, the J end lost 8 bases, and 16 bases lay between the germline ends. This CDR3 comprises 13 residues. The CDR3 DNA sequence: TGTGCCAGCATCGCGAGCGAGGAGGCTACGCAGTATTTT. Amino acids: CASIASEEATQYF.

The chain is built from TRBV7-2 and TRBJ1-1; 7 bases line up with TRBD1. V lost 5 bases, J lost 1 base, and 7 bases stayed unmatched. The CDR3 loop spans 15 amino acids. The germline V gene has CDR1 SGHTA and CDR2 FQGNSA. The CDR3 region has the DNA TGTGCCAGCAGCACATACAGGGGTAGGAACACTGAAGCTTTCTTT. This gives the protein CASSTYRGRNTEAFF. The variable domain in full, with the rest retrieved from reference TRBV7-2 and TRBJ1-1, is GAGVSQSPSNKVTEKGKDVELRCDPISGHTALYWYRQSLGQGLEFLIYFQGNSAPDKSGLPSDRFSAERTGGSVSTLTIQRTQQEDSAVYLCASSTYRGRNTEAFFGQGTRLTVV.

The rearrangement joins TRBV9 to TRBJ1-2; D is uncertain. The CDR3 length is 14 residues. The germline CDR1 and CDR2 sequences are SGDLS and YYNGEE. V lost 0 bases and J 4 bases, leaving 10 bases between the germline ends. The CDR3 DNA is TGTGCCAGCAGCGTAGATCCGGAGGGCTATGGCTACACCTTC. Translated: CASSVDPEGYGYTF.

The chain recombines TRBV5-6 with TRBJ1-2, with a tentative D call TRBD1 (5 bases). Germline CDR1 SGHDT, CDR2 YYEEEE. Deletions cut 0 bases from V and 8 bases from J, with 17 bases between. The CDR3 contains 15 residues. The CDR3 region is CASSLADEGTWGYTF. CDR3 DNA sequence: TGTGCCAGCAGCTTGGCCGACGAGGGGACGTGGGGCTACACCTTC.

In this sample, this clonotype turned up a few times. This sequence joins TRBV6-1 and TRBJ1-1; no clear D gene. The CDR3 spans 14 residues. The V end was cut by 0 bases, the J end by 5 bases, with 10 bases between. Germline V gene sequence: CDR1 MNHNS, CDR2 SASEGT. CDR3 sequence reads: CASSEALRLTEAFF. In DNA form, the CDR3 reads TGTGCCAGCAGTGAAGCGCTTCGGTTGACTGAAGCTTTCTTT.

This clonotype turned up a few times. The chain couples TRBV5-1 to TRBJ2-5; 9 nucleotides match TRBD1. This CDR3 contains 15 residues. Per germline, CDR1 SGHRS and CDR2 YFSETQ. V gave up 4 bases and J gave up 1 base; unmatched junction bases: 5. This CDR3 reads CASSGVTGGQETQYF. The CDR3 bases are TGCGCCAGCAGCGGGGTGACAGGGGGCCAAGAGACCCAGTACTTC.

This clonotype was counted ten times or more. This clone may be a read error of a much larger clone one base away. The CDR3 spells CASSQDIGNTEAFF. The CDR3 coding sequence is TGCGCCAGCAGCCAAGATATTGGGAACACTGAAGCTTTCTTT. The chain recombines TRBV4-1 with TRBJ1-1; no firm D call. This CDR3 comprises 14 residues. Trimming took off 0 bases at V and 1 base at J, with 6 bases between the two ends. Germline loops: CDR1 MGHRA, CDR2 YSYEKL.

This clonotype was observed a few times. The J gene is TRBJ1-1, the V gene TRBV28; tentative D call: TRBD1 (6 bases). Trimming stripped 5 bases from V and 3 bases from J, with 13 bases between. CDR3 length equals 14 residues. In germline, CDR1 is MDHEN, CDR2 SYDVKM. CDR3 bases: TGTGCCAGCAGTGCCCCTCCAGGGGACACTGAAGCTTTCTTT. This encodes CASSAPPGDTEAFF.

This clonotype appeared many times. The genes are TRBV7-2 and TRBJ2-1; TRBD1 might be the D (5 bases). The ends were cut back, 5 bases at V and 9 bases at J, with 11 bases in the middle. Germline CDR1 and CDR2: SGHTA and FQGNSA. There are 12 residues in the CDR3. The CDR3 sequence is CASSRRAGEQFF. DNA for the CDR3: TGTGCCAGCAGCCGCAGGGCCGGTGAGCAGTTCTTC.

This clonotype was seen more than once but under ten times. J is TRBJ2-3 and V is TRBV4-1; the D is unclear. This CDR3 has 16 amino acids. Germline V lookup: CDR1 MGHRA, CDR2 YSYEKL. V was pared by 1 base and J by 4 bases, with 15 bases between. DNA of the CDR3: TGCGCCAGCAGCCAAGTAACCCTCGGACGCCCAGATACGCAGTATTTT. This codes for CASSQVTLGRPDTQYF.

Concerning this clonotype: A junction end diverges from the germline sequence, so it may reflect a read error. The CDR3 DNA follows: TGTGCCAGCAGCTTAGCCAGGGCGGGGCGTCGGCAACTCTTC. Its protein is CASSLARAGRRQLF. The chain is built from TRBV11-2 and TRBJ2-1, with D possibly being TRBD2 (6 bases). In germline, CDR1 is SGHAT, CDR2 FQNNGV. The CDR3 length is 14 residues.

The chain employs TRBV6-5 and TRBJ2-7, with D perhaps matching TRBD1 (5 bases). This CDR3 region has 13 residues. Germline V lookup: CDR1 MNHEY, CDR2 SVGAGI. Trimming took 6 bases from V and 2 from J, leaving 11 bases between them. CDR3 residues: CASRSTGTYEQYF. The CDR3 nucleotides are TGTGCCAGCAGAAGTACAGGTACCTACGAGCAGTACTTC.

The sample holds a few counts of this clonotype. The chain couples TRBV28 to TRBJ1-2; D perhaps matches TRBD1 (5 bases). The CDR3 has 12 amino acids. Trimming stripped 5 bases from V and 2 bases from J, with 6 bases between. Germline CDR1 reads MDHEN; CDR2 reads SYDVKM. The CDR3 spells CASSRQNYGYTF. The CDR3 DNA is TGTGCCAGCAGTCGACAGAACTATGGCTACACCTTC.